One and the same sample provided the 14 T cell receptor beta chains below, sequenced in a study of T cells in Graves' hyperthyroidism and ophthalmopathy. There were TCR beta CDR3 regions amplified from RNA transcripts. An initial round of RT-PCR targeting the TCR CDR3 relied on the HTBI primer set. TCRdb reprocessed the multiplex PCR reads with MiXCR, giving one entry per CDR3 protein. The sample has around 450,000 distinct CDR3 sequences, less than 20% seen once; the top ten hold 7.7%. The source material was blood. These receptors originate from a woman younger than 35 with Graves' hyperthyroidism.

This chain joins TRBV3-1 and TRBJ1-1; 9 nucleotides agree with TRBD1. The CDR3 has 13 residues. The germline V gene encodes CDR1 LGHDT and CDR2 YNNKEL (reference sequence). The ends lost 6 bases at V and 6 bases at J; junction bases unmatched: 5. The CDR3 spells CASRQGASAEAFF. For the CDR3, the DNA is TGTGCCAGCAGACAGGGGGCTAGCGCTGAAGCTTTCTTT.

This clonotype was counted at least ten times. The V call is TRBV29-1, the J call TRBJ1-1; possible D gene TRBD1, 5 bases. Germline lookup yields CDR1 SQVTM and CDR2 ANQGSEA. This CDR3 contains 13 residues. V lost 7 bases, J lost 0 bases, and 12 bases lay in between. CDR3 amino acids: CSGRQTMNTEAFF. The CDR3 bases are TGCAGCGGACGACAGACCATGAACACTGAAGCTTTCTTT.

At least ten counts were recorded for this clonotype. The genes are TRBV4-1 and TRBJ1-2; perhaps TRBD1 as D (5 bases). The CDR3 runs to 13 residues. CDR1 and CDR2 (germline): MGHRA, YSYEKL. Trimming shortened V by 0 bases and J by 6 bases, and 8 bases separated the two germline ends. The CDR3 loop reads CASSQERGDGYTF. CDR3 bases: TGCGCCAGCAGCCAAGAACGGGGGGATGGCTACACCTTC.

This clonotype was found a few times. The V and J genes are TRBV5-4 and TRBJ2-1, with 11 bases fitting TRBD2. Per germline, CDR1 SGHNT and CDR2 YYREEE (reference sequence). V was pared by 0 bases and J by 6 bases, with 2 bases of the junction left unmatched. The CDR3 totals 15 residues. CDR3 sequence reads: CASSLVAGGSNEQFF. CDR3 DNA sequence: TGTGCCAGCAGCTTGGTAGCGGGGGGGAGCAATGAGCAGTTCTTC.

This clonotype has only a few counts. A much larger clone lies one base from this, so it may be a read error. The gene calls are TRBV6-4 and TRBJ1-2; no clear D. Germline V gene lookup returns CDR1 MRHNA and CDR2 SNTAGT. The CDR3 totals 13 residues. CDR3 amino acids: CASSYLHNYGYAF. DNA of the CDR3: TGTGCCAGCAGTTACCTCCATAACTATGGCTACGCCTTC.

This clonotype appeared many times. The rearrangement uses TRBV6-1 and TRBJ2-7, with 9 positions matching TRBD1. Per germline, CDR1 MNHNS and CDR2 SASEGT. The J segment lost 4 bases and the V segment lost 9 bases, leaving 7 bases of the junction unmatched. The CDR3 consists of 13 residues. The CDR3 protein is CASKRQGGYEQYF. CDR3 DNA sequence: TGTGCCAGTAAAAGACAGGGGGGTTACGAGCAGTACTTC.

In its sample, this clonotype was seen many times. V usage is TRBV6-5 and J usage is TRBJ2-1; tentative D call: TRBD2 (5 bases). The V gene's germline CDR1 is MNHEY and CDR2 SVGAGI. Trimming took 2 bases from V and 3 from J, leaving 11 bases between them. The CDR3 extends over 15 amino acids. The CDR3: CASSYKGEGYNEQFF. The CDR3 DNA reads as TGTGCCAGCAGTTACAAGGGAGAAGGCTACAATGAGCAGTTCTTC.

The chain joins TRBV30 to TRBJ1-1; no firm D call. The V end lost 0 bases, the J end lost 1 base, and 12 bases lay between the germline ends. Germline V gene data show CDR1 as GTSNPN and CDR2 as SVGIG (reference sequence). CDR3 length: 15 residues. CDR3 protein: CAWSVAGWRNTEAFF. DNA of the CDR3: TGTGCCTGGAGTGTAGCTGGGTGGCGGAACACTGAAGCTTTCTTT.

Ten or more counts support this clonotype. The rearrangement joins TRBV2 to TRBJ2-1; D remains unclear. Trimming shortened V by 8 bases and J by 8 bases, and 1 base separated the two germline ends. The CDR3 has 8 amino acids. Germline V gene sequence: CDR1 SNHLY, CDR2 FYNNEI. The CDR3 protein is CASYEQFF. For the CDR3, the DNA is TGTGCCAGCTATGAGCAGTTCTTC.

This clonotype turned up a few times. One junction end does not reproduce the germline sequence, and a read error may be involved. The J gene is TRBJ1-4, the V gene TRBV18; the D gene is possibly TRBD1 (5 bases). The CDR3 consists of 15 residues. Germline CDR1 and CDR2: KGHSH and LQKENI. The CDR3 region is CASSPQAGINEKPFF. CDR3 nucleotide sequence: TGTGCCAGCTCACCCCAGGCAGGGATTAATGAAAAACCGTTTTTT.

This clonotype was detected many times. The chain links TRBV28 to TRBJ2-5, with 8 bases lining up with TRBD1. J lost 4 bases, V lost 6 bases, and 13 bases had no gene match. Germline-derived CDR1 and CDR2 are MDHEN and SYDVKM. The CDR3 sequence is 16 residues long. This CDR3 is CASSSPEAGGRETQYF. CDR3 coding DNA: TGTGCCAGCAGCTCCCCGGAGGCAGGGGGCAGAGAGACCCAGTACTTC.

This clonotype was seen a few times. The gene calls are TRBV6-1 and TRBJ1-6; no clear D gene. V lost 3 bases, J lost 4 bases, and 13 bases lay in between. The length of the CDR3 is 16 residues. The germline CDR1 and CDR2 sequences are MNHNS and SASEGT. CDR3: CASSEIHFHYNSPLHF. Here the CDR3 DNA reads TGTGCCAGCAGTGAGATCCATTTTCATTATAATTCACCCCTCCACTTT.

There are many counts of this clonotype. The rearrangement joins TRBV6-1 to TRBJ1-2; no firm D call. The CDR3 spans 12 residues. With 6 bases removed from V and 6 bases from J, the gap between germline ends came to 11 bases. Germline CDR1 reads MNHNS; CDR2 reads SASEGT. DNA of the CDR3: TGTGCCAGCAGCCAAAATGGGAATGGCTACACCTTC. It yields the protein CASSQNGNGYTF.

The V gene is TRBV7-9, the J gene TRBJ1-5, with 8 bases lining up with TRBD1. Germline loops: CDR1 SEHNR, CDR2 FQNEAQ (reference sequence). The CDR3 length is 13 residues. The ends lost 10 bases at V and 6 bases at J; junction bases unmatched: 8. CDR3 nucleotide sequence: TGTGCCACCTCGACAGGGGCGGCTCAGCCCCAGCATTTT. Encoded protein: CATSTGAAQPQHF.